A selection of T cell receptor beta chains follows, all from one sample in a study of Ad26.COV2.S vaccination and SARS-CoV-2 variants. Some clones are missing from TCRdb's copy, which holds only in-frame ones; the method was immunoSEQ multiplex PCR. The sample has around 400,000 clones; under 90% are singletons. The specimen was peripheral blood, collected in a trial of Ad26.COV2.S vaccine versus placebo. These receptors all come from a person between 18 and 60 years old who received the Ad26.COV2.S COVID-19 vaccine or a placebo. Each CDR3 is given with its conserved first and last residue.

v_gene: TRBV12-2; CDR3aa: CASRPRLPQHF
v_gene: TRBV10-3; CDR3aa: CATRTSGVSGEQFF
v_gene: TRBV5-4; CDR3aa: CASSLAADRDNEQFF
v_gene: TRBV3-1/TRBV3-2; CDR3aa: CASSQLSGLLNYGYTF
v_gene: TRBV7-6; CDR3aa: CASSFTIAGGGNEQFF
v_gene: TRBV10-1; CDR3aa: CASSEGGGPGNTIYF
v_gene: TRBV5-1; CDR3aa: CASSGGTPGNTIYF
v_gene: TRBV27; CDR3aa: CASSYTGVGGGYTF
v_gene: TRBV6-1; CDR3aa: CASSEVTATNEKLFF
v_gene: TRBV18; CDR3aa: CASSPRRGGEQFF
v_gene: TRBV3-1/TRBV3-2; CDR3aa: CASSQGVKGPQHF
v_gene: TRBV9; CDR3aa: CASSSGGAGGRAGELFF
v_gene: TRBV18; CDR3aa: CASSTGGGKEQYF
v_gene: TRBV6-4; CDR3aa: CASSDSFWDGYF
v_gene: TRBV11-3; CDR3aa: CASSPYIRDRGNEQYF
v_gene: TRBV28; CDR3aa: CASSASYGSRGQGRLNTEAFF
v_gene: TRBV15; CDR3aa: CATSPFGQSAFF
v_gene: TRBV15; CDR3aa: CATSRDPQGRGETQYF
v_gene: TRBV2; CDR3aa: CASRQGPATNEKLFF
v_gene: TRBV18; CDR3aa: CASSPLPTSGGRGEQFF
v_gene: TRBV4-2; CDR3aa: CASSQGPRDDGLAKNIQYF
v_gene: TRBV10-3; CDR3aa: CAILGDGEGDYEQYF
v_gene: TRBV4-2; CDR3aa: CASSQDGTEEPQHF
v_gene: TRBV5-4; CDR3aa: CASSPERGAGETQYF
v_gene: TRBV6-2/TRBV6-3; CDR3aa: CASSWDYEQYF
v_gene: TRBV27; CDR3aa: CASSPRGGTSHTQYF
v_gene: TRBV6-5; CDR3aa: CASRAGQGSGKLFF
v_gene: TRBV7-7; CDR3aa: CASSRSGRGETQYF
v_gene: TRBV14; CDR3aa: CASSQVSWRGGRNEQFF
v_gene: TRBV27; CDR3aa: CASSLRGRETEAFF
v_gene: TRBV6-5; CDR3aa: CASSYFRFNSPLHF
v_gene: TRBV5-6; CDR3aa: CASTSGGQGYQPQHF
v_gene: TRBV4-3; CDR3aa: CASSQDSPGNSPLHF
v_gene: TRBV29-1; CDR3aa: CSVEGGGTSAIFYNEQFF
v_gene: TRBV11-2; CDR3aa: CASSLVKRQGAHEQYF
v_gene: TRBV4-2; CDR3aa: CASSQDQQTNYGYTF
v_gene: TRBV5-4; CDR3aa: CASSLVGVYGYTF
v_gene: TRBV6-4; CDR3aa: CASSEFSGLTWATQYF
v_gene: TRBV6-2/TRBV6-3; CDR3aa: CASSQWGLGRGAEQYF
v_gene: TRBV5-6; CDR3aa: CASTLLDRVGTIYF
v_gene: TRBV7-2; CDR3aa: CASSPGGGLDSNQPQHF
v_gene: TRBV6-5; CDR3aa: CASTGGNQPQHF
v_gene: TRBV20-1; CDR3aa: CSAGRVPGQFF
v_gene: TRBV7-8; CDR3aa: CASSQDRFYTYEQYF
v_gene: TRBV23-1; CDR3aa: CASSYEQTYEQYF
v_gene: TRBV12-2; CDR3aa: CASRLVSSDKKITYEQYF
v_gene: TRBV15; CDR3aa: CATSRDRTVSNQPQHF
v_gene: TRBV2; CDR3aa: CASTETSGGTHVRGQFF
v_gene: TRBV3-1/TRBV3-2; CDR3aa: CASSQPRTGAFF
v_gene: TRBV6-2/TRBV6-3; CDR3aa: CASSYGGNQPQHF
v_gene: TRBV11-2; CDR3aa: CASSSPWNTEAFF
v_gene: TRBV14; CDR3aa: CASSDPGGTSYEQYF
v_gene: TRBV10-3; CDR3aa: CAISEGYEQYF
v_gene: TRBV9; CDR3aa: CASSVQGQGNYGYTF
v_gene: TRBV11-3; CDR3aa: CASSLIAGGSTDTQYF